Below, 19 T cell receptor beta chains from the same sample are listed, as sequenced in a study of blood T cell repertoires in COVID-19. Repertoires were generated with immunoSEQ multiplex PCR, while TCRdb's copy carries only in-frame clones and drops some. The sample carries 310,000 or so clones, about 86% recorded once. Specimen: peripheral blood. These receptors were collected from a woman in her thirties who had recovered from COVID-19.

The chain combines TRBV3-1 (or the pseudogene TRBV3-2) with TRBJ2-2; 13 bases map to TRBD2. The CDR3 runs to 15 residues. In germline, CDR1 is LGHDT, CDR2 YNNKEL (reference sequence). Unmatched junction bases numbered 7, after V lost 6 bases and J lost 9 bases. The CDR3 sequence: CASRRTSGGSWELFF. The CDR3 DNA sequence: TGTGCCAGCAGGCGGACTAGCGGGGGCAGTTGGGAGCTGTTTTTT.

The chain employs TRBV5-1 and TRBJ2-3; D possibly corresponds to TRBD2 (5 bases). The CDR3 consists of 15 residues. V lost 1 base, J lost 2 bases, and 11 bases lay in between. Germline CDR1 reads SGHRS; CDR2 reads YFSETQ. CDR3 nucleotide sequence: TGCGCCAGCAGCTTGAGGACGGGGATCACAGATACGCAGTATTTT. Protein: CASSLRTGITDTQYF.

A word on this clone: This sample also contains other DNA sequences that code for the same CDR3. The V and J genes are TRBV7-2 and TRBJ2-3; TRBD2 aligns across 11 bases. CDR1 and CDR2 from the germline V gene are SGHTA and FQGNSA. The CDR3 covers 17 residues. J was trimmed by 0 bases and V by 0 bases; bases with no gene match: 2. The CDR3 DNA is TGTGCCAGCAGCTTAGCTGGGACTAGCGGTAGCACAGATACGCAGTATTTT. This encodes CASSLAGTSGSTDTQYF.

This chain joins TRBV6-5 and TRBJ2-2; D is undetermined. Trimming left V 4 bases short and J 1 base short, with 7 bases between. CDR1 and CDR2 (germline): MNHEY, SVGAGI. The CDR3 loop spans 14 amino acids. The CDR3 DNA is TGTGCCAGCAGTTTCACGGTGAACACCGGGGAGCTGTTTTTT. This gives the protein CASSFTVNTGELFF.

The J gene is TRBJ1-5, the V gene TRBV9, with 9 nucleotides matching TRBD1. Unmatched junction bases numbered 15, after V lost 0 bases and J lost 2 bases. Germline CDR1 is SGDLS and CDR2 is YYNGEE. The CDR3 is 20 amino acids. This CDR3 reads CASSVVVEAGQGTGNQPQHF. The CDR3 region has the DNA TGTGCCAGCAGCGTAGTAGTAGAGGCTGGACAGGGGACGGGCAATCAGCCCCAGCATTTT.

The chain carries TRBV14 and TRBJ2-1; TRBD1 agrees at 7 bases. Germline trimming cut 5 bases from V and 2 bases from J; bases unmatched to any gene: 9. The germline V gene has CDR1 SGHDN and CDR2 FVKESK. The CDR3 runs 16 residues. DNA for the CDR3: TGTGCCAGCAGCAAAGGGGGACAGAGAACCTACAATGAGCAGTTCTTC. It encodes CASSKGGQRTYNEQFF.

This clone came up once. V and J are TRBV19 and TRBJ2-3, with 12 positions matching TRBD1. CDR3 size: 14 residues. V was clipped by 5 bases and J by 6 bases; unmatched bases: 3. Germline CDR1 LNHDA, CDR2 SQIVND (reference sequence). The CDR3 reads CASSGTGGVDTQYF. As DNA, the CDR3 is TGTGCCAGTAGTGGGACAGGGGGCGTGGATACGCAGTATTTT.

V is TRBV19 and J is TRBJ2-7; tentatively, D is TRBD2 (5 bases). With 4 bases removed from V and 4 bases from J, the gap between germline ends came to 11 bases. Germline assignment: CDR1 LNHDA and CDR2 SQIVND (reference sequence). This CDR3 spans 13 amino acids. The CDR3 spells CASSKAGEYEQYF. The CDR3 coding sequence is TGTGCCAGTAGTAAAGCCGGGGAATACGAGCAGTACTTC. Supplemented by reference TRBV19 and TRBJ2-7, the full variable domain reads DGGITQSPKYLFRKEGQNVTLSCEQNLNHDAMYWYRQDPGQGLRLIYYSQIVNDFQKGDIAEGYSVSREKKESFPLTVTSAQKNPTAFYLCASSKAGEYEQYFGPGTRLTVT.

CDR3 in DNA: TGTGCCAGCAGCACTAGTGGGGGGAGGGCCTCGGGCGAGCAGTACTTC. Encoded protein: CASSTSGGRASGEQYF. The chain couples TRBV11-2 to TRBJ2-7; TRBD2 aligns across 7 bases. The CDR3 totals 16 residues. Germline V gene data show CDR1 as SGHAT and CDR2 as FQNNGV. V lost 5 bases and J lost 6; bases outside the gene matches: 16.

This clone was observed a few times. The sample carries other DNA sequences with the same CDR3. CDR3 amino acids: CASSLGGGNYGYTF. DNA of the CDR3: TGTGCCAGCAGCTTAGGGGGAGGGAACTATGGCTACACCTTC. The chain is built from TRBV7-9 and TRBJ1-2, with D uncertain. Germline V gives CDR1 SEHNR, CDR2 FQNEAQ (reference sequence). CDR3 size: 14 residues. V shed 1 base and J shed 2 bases, with 8 bases lying between them.

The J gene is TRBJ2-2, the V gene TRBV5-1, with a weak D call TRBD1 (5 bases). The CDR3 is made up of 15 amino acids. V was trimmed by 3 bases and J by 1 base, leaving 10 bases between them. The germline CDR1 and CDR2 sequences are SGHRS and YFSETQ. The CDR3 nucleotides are TGCGCCAGCAGCTACGCCGGACAGAACACCGGGGAGCTGTTTTTT. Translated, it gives CASSYAGQNTGELFF.

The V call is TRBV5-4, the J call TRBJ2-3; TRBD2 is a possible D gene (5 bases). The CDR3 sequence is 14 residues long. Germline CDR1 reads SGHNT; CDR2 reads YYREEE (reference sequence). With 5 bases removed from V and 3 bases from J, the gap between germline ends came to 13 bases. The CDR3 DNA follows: TGTGCCAGCAGAGGGAGCGAAGGTACAGATACGCAGTATTTT. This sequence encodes CASRGSEGTDTQYF.

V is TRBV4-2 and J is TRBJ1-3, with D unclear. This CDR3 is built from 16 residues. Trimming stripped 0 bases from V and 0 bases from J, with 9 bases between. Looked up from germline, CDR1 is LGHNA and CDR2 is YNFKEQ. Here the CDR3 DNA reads TGTGCCAGCAGCCAAGATCAGGCAGGCTCTGGAAACACCATATATTTT. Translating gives CASSQDQAGSGNTIYF.

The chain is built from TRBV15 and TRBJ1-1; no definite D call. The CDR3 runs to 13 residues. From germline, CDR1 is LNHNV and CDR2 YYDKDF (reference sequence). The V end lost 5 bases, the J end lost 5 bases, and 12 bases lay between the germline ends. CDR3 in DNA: TGTGCCACCAGCGAATCACGGAGGACTGAAGCTTTCTTT. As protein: CATSESRRTEAFF.

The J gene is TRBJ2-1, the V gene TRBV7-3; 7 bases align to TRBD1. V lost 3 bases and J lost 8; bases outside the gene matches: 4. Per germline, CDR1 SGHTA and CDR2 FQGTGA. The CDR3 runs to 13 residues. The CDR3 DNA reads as TGTGCCAGCAGCTTCGACAGGGCCCATGAGCAGTTCTTC. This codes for CASSFDRAHEQFF.

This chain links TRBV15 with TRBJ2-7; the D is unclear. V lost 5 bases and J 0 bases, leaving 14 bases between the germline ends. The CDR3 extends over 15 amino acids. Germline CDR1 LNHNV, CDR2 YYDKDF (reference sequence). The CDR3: CATSSRRLYSYEQYF. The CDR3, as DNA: TGTGCCACCAGCTCCCGCCGTCTCTACTCCTACGAGCAGTACTTC.

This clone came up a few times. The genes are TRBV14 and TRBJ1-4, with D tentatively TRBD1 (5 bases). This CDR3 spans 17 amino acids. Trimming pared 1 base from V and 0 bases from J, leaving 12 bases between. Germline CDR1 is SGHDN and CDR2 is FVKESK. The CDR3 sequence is CASSQAGEYATNEKLFF. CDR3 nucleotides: TGTGCCAGCAGCCAAGCGGGGGAATATGCAACTAATGAAAAACTGTTTTTT. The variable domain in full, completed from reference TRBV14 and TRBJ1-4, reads EAGVTQFPSHSVIEKGQTVTLRCDPISGHDNLYWYRRVMGKEIKFLLHFVKESKQDESGMPNNRFLAERTGGTYSTLKVQPAELEDSGVYFCASSQAGEYATNEKLFFGSGTQLSVL.

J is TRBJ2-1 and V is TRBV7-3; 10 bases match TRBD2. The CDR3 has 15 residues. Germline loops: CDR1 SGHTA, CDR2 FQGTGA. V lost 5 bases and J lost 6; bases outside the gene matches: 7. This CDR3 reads CASSASRLAGNEQFF. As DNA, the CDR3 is TGTGCCAGCAGCGCTTCCCGACTAGCGGGCAATGAGCAGTTCTTC.

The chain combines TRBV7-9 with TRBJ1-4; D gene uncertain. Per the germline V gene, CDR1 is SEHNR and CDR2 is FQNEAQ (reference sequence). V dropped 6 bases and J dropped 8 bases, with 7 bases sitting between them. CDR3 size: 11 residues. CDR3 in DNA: TGTGCCAGCAGGACAAAGGAAAAACTGTTTTTT. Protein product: CASRTKEKLFF.